These 10 T cell receptor beta chains share one sample of origin, sequenced in a study of blood T cell repertoires in COVID-19. Clones were sequenced by immunoSEQ multiplex PCR, and TCRdb holds only the in-frame ones, with some missing. The sample contains about 240,000 clones, over 80% of which appear only once. Sequencing input: peripheral blood. The receptors shown here come from a man younger than 45 who had recovered from COVID-19.

The V call is TRBV6-5, the J call TRBJ2-6; possible D gene TRBD1, 6 bases. The V end lost 7 bases, the J end lost 0 bases, and 10 bases lay between the germline ends. In germline, CDR1 is MNHEY, CDR2 SVGAGI. This CDR3 has 15 amino acids. Here the CDR3 DNA reads TGTGCCAGCATAGGACAGTTCTCTGGGGCCAACGTCCTGACTTTC. This translates into CASIGQFSGANVLTF.

The chain combines TRBV11-2 with TRBJ1-6; D not resolved. This CDR3 comprises 13 residues. Germline CDR1 is SGHAT and CDR2 is FQNNGV. The V end lost 0 bases, the J end lost 7 bases, and 4 bases lay between the germline ends. In DNA, the CDR3 is TGTGCCAGCAGCTTAGATCCGAATTCACCCCTCCACTTT. This translates into CASSLDPNSPLHF.

This chain links TRBV7-3 with TRBJ2-1, with D tentatively TRBD1 (5 bases). Germline lookup yields CDR1 SGHTA and CDR2 FQGTGA. V was trimmed by 1 base and J by 0 bases, leaving 10 bases between them. The CDR3 has 16 residues. The CDR3 coding sequence is TGTGCCAGCAGCTTAATGGGGCAGAGCTCCTACAATGAGCAGTTCTTC. Amino acids: CASSLMGQSSYNEQFF.

The V gene is TRBV28, the J gene TRBJ1-1; maybe TRBD1 (6 bases). Trimming removed 5 bases at V and 2 bases at J, with 9 bases between. The CDR3 consists of 13 residues. The V gene's germline CDR1 is MDHEN and CDR2 SYDVKM. This CDR3 is CASSRGGNTEAFF. The CDR3, as DNA: TGTGCCAGCAGTCGAGGGGGAAACACTGAAGCTTTCTTT.

The chain recombines TRBV6-1 with TRBJ1-1, with TRBD1 matching 12 bases. J was trimmed by 11 bases and V by 3 bases; bases with no gene match: 13. Per germline, CDR1 MNHNS and CDR2 SASEGT. The CDR3 loop spans 16 amino acids. CDR3 bases: TGTGCCAGCAGTGAGCGCGCCGGGACAGGGGGCGCGCGGGCTTTCTTT. Residues: CASSERAGTGGARAFF.

This clone was found a few times. This rearrangement joins TRBV7-9 to TRBJ1-1, with 8 bases identical to TRBD1. The CDR3 is made up of 14 amino acids. Germline CDR1 is SEHNR and CDR2 is FQNEAQ (reference sequence). Losses at the gene ends were 2 bases for V and 4 bases for J; bases not matched to a gene: 3. In nucleotides, the CDR3 is TGTGCCAGCAGCTTAAGCAGGGGGCCCACTGAAGCTTTCTTT. Translation gives CASSLSRGPTEAFF.

This clone was observed once. The V call is TRBV5-1, the J call TRBJ2-5; TRBD1 is a possible D gene (6 bases). CDR3 length: 16 residues. In germline, CDR1 is SGHRS, CDR2 YFSETQ. V lost 0 bases, J lost 5 bases, and 17 bases lay in between. As DNA, the CDR3 is TGCGCCAGCAGCTTGGCCTTACAGGGATCCGAGGAGACCCAGTACTTC. Residues: CASSLALQGSEETQYF.

The chain uses TRBV24-1 and TRBJ2-1; perhaps TRBD1 as D (6 bases). V was clipped by 1 base and J by 9 bases, with 12 bases between them. This CDR3 spans 14 amino acids. The germline V gene has CDR1 KGHDR and CDR2 SFDVKD. CDR3 nucleotide sequence: TGTGCCACCAGTGATTTCGCCAGGGGTGGTGAGCAGTTCTTC. Translating it yields CATSDFARGGEQFF.

This chain links TRBV2 with TRBJ2-7, with D tentatively TRBD1 (6 bases). The CDR3 sequence is 15 residues long. In germline, CDR1 is SNHLY, CDR2 FYNNEI. Trimming stripped 3 bases from V and 1 base from J, with 13 bases between. Written as DNA, the CDR3 is TGTGCCAGCAGTGACAACAGGGCTTTGTCCTACGAGCAGTACTTC. Its translation is CASSDNRALSYEQYF.

There are a few counts of this clone. DNA of the CDR3: TGTGCCAGCAGTAACGGGGGGGAGCAGTTCTTC. As protein: CASSNGGEQFF. The chain links TRBV6-5 to TRBJ2-1, with TRBD2 identical over 7 bases. Unmatched junction bases numbered 2, after V lost 5 bases and J lost 10 bases. Looked up from germline, CDR1 is MNHEY and CDR2 is SVGAGI. This CDR3 region has 11 residues.